The rows below give T cell receptor beta chains drawn from one sample of a study of shared clonotypes between healthy human individuals. The protocol was immunoSEQ multiplex PCR, while the TCRdb copy is restricted to in-frame clones and leaves out a portion. The sample yields 2.3 million or so clones, approximately 95% seen once. The sample consisted of naive CD4+ T cells from PBMCs. Receptor source: a man aged 18 to 30 in good health. Some clones in this sample may be carry-over from other donors' samples. The CDR3 runs from the conserved cysteine through the conserved F or W. D genes are given only for firm matches.

d_gene	v_gene	j_gene	CDR3aa
.	TRBV6-5	.	CASSAPGLATYEQYF
TRBD2	TRBV29-1	TRBJ2-1	CSAPGLGKNNEQFF
.	TRBV29-1	TRBJ2-7	CSVSRGGNLYEQYF
.	TRBV29-1	TRBJ2-7	CSVELLEARSVGEQYF
.	TRBV28	TRBJ1-2	CASSPRVGYTF
.	TRBV9	TRBJ2-7	CASSVGRSPEYEQYF
.	TRBV7-7	TRBJ1-5	CASSPGMNQPQHF
.	TRBV5-6	TRBJ1-4	CASSRRQDGNEKLFF
.	TRBV5-1	TRBJ2-5	CASSPGGGDGTGETQYF
TRBD1	TRBV15	TRBJ2-7	CATSPRTGGYEQYF
TRBD1	TRBV15	TRBJ1-5	CATSTRDRLLNQPQHF
TRBD1	TRBV5-6	TRBJ2-7	CASSLLPGGLHEQYF
TRBD1	TRBV7-7	TRBJ2-2	CASSLGGGATGELFF
TRBD1	TRBV28	TRBJ2-7	CASSVQGAWNEQYF
.	TRBV6-5	TRBJ2-5	CASSYRETQYF
.	TRBV5-1	TRBJ2-7	CASDRDGSSYEQYF
.	TRBV28	TRBJ2-3	CASGSVSDTQYF
.	TRBV7-9	TRBJ1-4	CASSLGGPREKLFF
.	TRBV5-1	TRBJ1-3	CASSSGRLSSGNTIYF
TRBD1	TRBV27	TRBJ2-7	CASSLGDRLTYEQYF
TRBD2	TRBV11-1	TRBJ2-3	CASSLSGRATDTQYF
TRBD1	TRBV19	TRBJ1-4	CASKGQGATNEKLFF
TRBD1	TRBV5-4	TRBJ1-1	CASSWIDRVNTEAFF
.	TRBV30	TRBJ1-1	CAWSALVNTEAFF
TRBD1	TRBV29-1	TRBJ1-1	CSVERRLGDRSFF
.	TRBV9	TRBJ2-2	CASSVVLGGGPNTGELFF
.	TRBV5-1	TRBJ1-1	CASSFRSDTEAFF
TRBD1	TRBV6-5	TRBJ1-5	CASSYSTGGQPQHF
.	TRBV28	TRBJ2-5	CASSLKQGVETQYF
.	TRBV5-6	TRBJ1-2	CASSLAQGERYGYTF
.	TRBV7-9	TRBJ2-2	CASSLPRLWPNTGELFF
TRBD1	TRBV18	TRBJ1-4	CASSELGQKNEKLFF
.	TRBV6-5	TRBJ1-5	CASTNLGEYQPQHF
.	TRBV5-4	TRBJ2-3	CASSFQNTQYF
.	TRBV6-5	TRBJ1-1	CASSYSRVSNTEAFF
.	TRBV5-4	TRBJ2-7	CASSLGARSSYEQYF
TRBD2	TRBV6-1	TRBJ2-7	CASSEGWSSGRVPEQYF
TRBD1	TRBV28	TRBJ1-2	CASSFRDRSNYGYTF
TRBD1	TRBV6-5	TRBJ2-4	CASSLPGQKNIQYF
TRBD2	TRBV7-8	TRBJ2-1	CASSTATSPGGGEQFF
.	TRBV12-5	TRBJ2-5	CASGFGETQYF
.	TRBV6-5	TRBJ2-5	CASSYSGSQETQYF
TRBD1	TRBV7-8	TRBJ2-1	CASSYRGWEQFF
TRBD2	TRBV19	TRBJ2-7	CASSIVASGFYEQYF
.	TRBV2	TRBJ1-3	CASSHTITGHRSGNTIYF
TRBD1	TRBV15	TRBJ2-1	CATSRDFGQGVEQFF
.	TRBV9	TRBJ2-1	CASSAFAGAYNEQFF
.	TRBV5-4	TRBJ2-2	CASSPTGIRTSGGELFF
TRBD2	TRBV7-9	TRBJ2-7	CASSFFGRGDEQYF
.	TRBV5-1	TRBJ2-1	CASSGQRVGDEQFF
.	TRBV18	TRBJ1-2	CASSPQGYGYTF
.	TRBV4-1	TRBJ2-5	CASSQDWPGAQETQYF
.	TRBV4-1	TRBJ2-7	CASSQGATGRGNEQYF
TRBD1	TRBV9	TRBJ2-7	CASSVGTGKYEQYF